Presented here are 29 T cell receptor beta chains from one specimen sequenced in a study of blood T cell repertoires in COVID-19. Repertoires were generated with immunoSEQ multiplex PCR, while TCRdb's copy carries only in-frame clones and drops some. This sample has 9,500 to 15,000 clones, with roughly four fifths found just once. What was sequenced was peripheral blood. The receptors were gathered from an older woman with acute or convalescent COVID-19.

CDR3 sequence (DNA): TGTGCCAGCAGCCAAGGGACTCCTGAAGCTTTCTTT. Translation gives CASSQGTPEAFF. The chain carries TRBV3-1 (or the pseudogene TRBV3-2) and TRBJ1-1, with D hard to call. Germline V lookup: CDR1 LGHDT, CDR2 YNNKEL (reference sequence). This CDR3 is 12 amino acids long. Trimming stripped 1 base from V and 6 bases from J, with 6 bases between.

V gene TRBV19 combines with J gene TRBJ2-3, with 8 bases that match TRBD2. Germline-derived CDR1 and CDR2 are LNHDA and SQIVND (reference sequence). V gave up 0 bases and J gave up 2 bases; unmatched junction bases: 4. This CDR3 is 16 amino acids long. The CDR3 DNA reads as TGTGCCAGTAGTATAGATAATAGCGGGGACACAGATACGCAGTATTTT. It is translated as CASSIDNSGDTDTQYF.

The chain links TRBV18 to TRBJ2-7, with TRBD2 matching over 7 bases. Germline loops: CDR1 KGHSH, CDR2 LQKENI. The CDR3 sequence is 15 residues long. V shed 2 bases and J 4 bases; nucleotides not matched to a gene: 8. The CDR3 is CASSPEAGVPYEQYF. The CDR3 nucleotides are TGTGCCAGCTCACCAGAGGCGGGGGTACCTTACGAGCAGTACTTC.

The chain links TRBV6-5 to TRBJ2-2; D perhaps matches TRBD1 (5 bases). Between the trimmed V and J ends, which lost 8 bases and 4 bases, there was a span of 14 bases. Germline CDR1 MNHEY, CDR2 SVGAGI. This CDR3 contains 14 residues. The CDR3 bases are TGTGCCAGCCGACAGTCGATAGGCACCGGGGAGCTGTTTTTT. Translated, it gives CASRQSIGTGELFF.

This chain uses TRBV5-1 with TRBJ1-2; possibly TRBD1 for D (6 bases). Germline-derived CDR1 and CDR2 are SGHRS and YFSETQ. V was shortened by 4 bases and J by 0 bases, with 10 bases between the two germline ends. This CDR3 comprises 14 residues. CDR3 DNA sequence: TGCGCCAGCAGCCCGGACAGATCTAACTATGGCTACACCTTC. Translated, it gives CASSPDRSNYGYTF. Full variable domain (remainder filled in from reference TRBV5-1 and TRBJ1-2): KAGVTQTPRYLIKTRGQQVTLSCSPISGHRSVSWYQQTPGQGLQFLFEYFSETQRNKGNFPGRFSGRQFSNSRSEMNVSTLELGDSALYLCASSPDRSNYGYTFGSGTRLTVV.

V and J are TRBV3-1 (or the pseudogene TRBV3-2) and TRBJ1-6; 11 positions agree with TRBD1. Unmatched junction bases numbered 5, after V lost 6 bases and J lost 7 bases. The CDR3 is 15 residues long. Germline V CDR1 and CDR2: LGHDT, YNNKEL (reference sequence). Written as DNA, the CDR3 is TGTGCCAGCAGGGCGGGGACAGGGGGAAATTCACCCCTCCACTTT. Encoded protein: CASRAGTGGNSPLHF.

This clone has a single count. This chain uses TRBV6-5 with TRBJ2-3; TRBD1 matches 10 bases. The CDR3 is made up of 15 amino acids. V lost 5 bases and J lost 1; bases outside the gene matches: 3. Looked up from germline, CDR1 is MNHEY and CDR2 is SVGAGI. CDR3 sequence reads: CASSPDRGRTDTQYF. CDR3 coding DNA: TGTGCCAGCAGTCCAGACAGGGGGCGCACAGATACGCAGTATTTT.

The chain is built from TRBV11-2 and TRBJ1-6; the D is unclear. The ends were cut back, 1 base at V and 8 bases at J, with 21 bases in the middle. In germline, CDR1 is SGHAT, CDR2 FQNNGV. CDR3 size: 18 residues. Here the CDR3 reads CASSLVINNEASDSPLHF. DNA for the CDR3: TGTGCCAGCAGCTTAGTGATTAACAATGAGGCCTCTGATTCACCCCTCCACTTT.

This clone has a single count. This chain joins TRBV6-5 and TRBJ1-5; possibly TRBD1 for D (5 bases). This CDR3 spans 14 amino acids. V dropped 2 bases and J dropped 4 bases, with 9 bases sitting between them. Germline assignment: CDR1 MNHEY and CDR2 SVGAGI. The CDR3 here is CASSYRGRNQPQHF. The CDR3 coding sequence is TGTGCCAGCAGTTACCGGGGGAGGAATCAGCCCCAGCATTTT.

The chain couples TRBV19 to TRBJ1-2, with D unresolved. Germline V gives CDR1 LNHDA, CDR2 SQIVND (reference sequence). V shed 7 bases and J shed 2 bases, with 11 bases lying between them. There are 13 residues in the CDR3. Written as DNA, the CDR3 is TGTGCCAGTACCGGCGGGGTAAACTATGGCTACACCTTC. This encodes CASTGGVNYGYTF.

CDR3 nucleotide sequence: TGTGCCAGCAGCTCCGACAGGGGGGCACGCTCTGGAAACACCATATATTTT. Translating it yields CASSSDRGARSGNTIYF. V and J are TRBV7-6 and TRBJ1-3; 9 positions match TRBD1. The V gene's germline CDR1 is SGHVS and CDR2 FNYEAQ. This CDR3 is 17 amino acids long. J gave up 0 bases and V 4 bases, and 7 bases lay outside the gene matches.

This clone was recorded a few times. V usage is TRBV10-3 and J usage is TRBJ1-5; D is ambiguous. CDR3 length: 16 amino acids. Deletions cut 10 bases from V and 1 base from J, with 20 bases between. Germline V CDR1 and CDR2: ENHRY, SYGVKD. The CDR3 protein is CATTRGGSRSNQPQHF. The CDR3 DNA follows: TGTGCCACCACCCGCGGTGGATCCCGGAGCAATCAGCCCCAGCATTTT.

In this sample, this clone turned up a few times. The chain carries TRBV2 and TRBJ2-7, with D maybe TRBD2 (6 bases). CDR3 length: 12 residues. Per the germline V gene, CDR1 is SNHLY and CDR2 is FYNNEI. The germline V and J ends were trimmed by 7 bases and 1 base, with 8 bases remaining between them. The CDR3 loop is CASTGLSYEQYF. Here the CDR3 DNA reads TGTGCCAGCACGGGACTTTCCTACGAGCAGTACTTC.

This clone was seen more than once but under ten times. The chain has TRBV5-3 and TRBJ1-3; the D is unclear. TRBV5-3 belongs to the ORF category, with a function that is uncertain. Trimming took off 6 bases at V and 0 bases at J, with 25 bases between the two ends. This CDR3 spans 19 amino acids. The DNA for the CDR3 is TGTGCCAGAACCCCGCTCCAACGTTTCACAGACCGCTCTGGAAACACCATATATTTT. This translates into CARTPLQRFTDRSGNTIYF.

This sequence joins TRBV3-1 (or the pseudogene TRBV3-2) and TRBJ2-7, with a possible D match to TRBD2 (6 bases). The CDR3 contains 20 residues. V gave up 1 base and J gave up 0 bases, with 25 bases separating them. Germline CDR1 LGHDT, CDR2 YNNKEL (reference sequence). CDR3 in amino acids: CASSQVRSRGGALLSYEQYF. DNA of the CDR3: TGTGCCAGCAGCCAAGTTAGGTCGCGAGGCGGGGCGCTCCTCTCCTACGAGCAGTACTTC.

The rearrangement joins TRBV6-6 to TRBJ1-1; the match to TRBD1 covers 8 bases. The J segment lost 7 bases and the V segment lost 6 bases, leaving 10 bases of the junction unmatched. The CDR3 spans 14 residues. Germline V gene lookup returns CDR1 MNHNY and CDR2 SVGAGI (reference sequence). The CDR3 DNA is TGTGCCAGCAGCAGCCAGGGGGCAATGGGTGAAGCTTTCTTT. This encodes CASSSQGAMGEAFF.

This clone has a handful of counts. V is TRBV14 and J is TRBJ1-1, with no clear D. V dropped 1 base and J dropped 13 bases, with 10 bases sitting between them. Germline V gene data show CDR1 as SGHDN and CDR2 as FVKESK. The CDR3 totals 11 residues. CDR3 protein: CASSQGWWLFF. The CDR3 DNA reads as TGTGCCAGCAGCCAAGGTTGGTGGCTTTTCTTT.

The chain recombines TRBV13 with TRBJ2-1, with TRBD1 matching 9 bases. V dropped 5 bases and J dropped 4; count of bases not matched to a gene: 6. Germline CDR1 reads PRHDT; CDR2 reads FYEKMQ (reference sequence). The CDR3 spans 15 residues. The CDR3, as DNA: TGTGCCAGCAGCGCCTACAGGGGGCCTTACAATGAGCAGTTCTTC. Translated: CASSAYRGPYNEQFF.

The rearrangement joins TRBV6-4 to TRBJ2-1; 8 bases are a match to TRBD2. Looked up from germline, CDR1 is MRHNA and CDR2 is SNTAGT. With 0 bases clipped from V and 4 bases from J, the junction kept 8 bases outside the gene matches. There are 17 residues in the CDR3. The CDR3 nucleotides are TGTGCCAGCAGTGACTCGATTGGCGGGGGGATTTACAATGAGCAGTTCTTC. This gives the protein CASSDSIGGGIYNEQFF.

The gene calls are TRBV7-3 and TRBJ2-3; TRBD2 matches 11 bases. Germline V lookup: CDR1 SGHTA, CDR2 FQGTGA. This CDR3 is built from 15 residues. Trimming removed 5 bases from V and 4 bases from J; junction bases left unmatched: 5. The DNA for the CDR3 is TGTGCCAGCAGCCCGACTAGCGGGGTGGCAGATACGCAGTATTTT. It encodes CASSPTSGVADTQYF. Using reference TRBV7-3 and TRBJ2-3 for the parts outside the CDR3, the full variable domain is GAGVSQTPSNKVTEKGKYVELRCDPISGHTALYWYRQSLGQGPEFLIYFQGTGAADDSGLPNDRFFAVRPEGSVSTLKIQRTERGDSAVYLCASSPTSGVADTQYFGPGTRLTVL.

The J gene is TRBJ2-3, the V gene TRBV18; 11 bases map to TRBD2. With 3 bases clipped from V and 2 bases from J, the junction kept 4 bases outside the gene matches. This CDR3 region has 16 residues. Germline loops: CDR1 KGHSH, CDR2 LQKENI. The CDR3 is CASSPGTSGHTDTQYF. Here the CDR3 DNA reads TGTGCCAGCTCACCTGGGACTAGCGGCCACACAGATACGCAGTATTTT.

V is TRBV14 and J is TRBJ2-2; D not certain. Germline loops: CDR1 SGHDN, CDR2 FVKESK. The germline V and J ends were trimmed by 1 base and 2 bases, with 8 bases remaining between them. The CDR3 contains 15 residues. In DNA, the CDR3 is TGTGCCAGCAGCCAAGTATACTCCAACACCGGGGAGCTGTTTTTT. Amino acids: CASSQVYSNTGELFF.

The chain couples TRBV28 to TRBJ1-4; D is perhaps TRBD1 (6 bases). Germline-derived CDR1 and CDR2 are MDHEN and SYDVKM. This CDR3 is 16 amino acids long. Trimming removed 6 bases at V and 7 bases at J, with 21 bases between. The CDR3 protein is CASRRSGTTATEKLFF. Written as DNA, the CDR3 is TGTGCCAGCAGGCGCTCCGGGACAACTGCGACTGAAAAACTGTTTTTT.

The V call is TRBV5-8, the J call TRBJ1-6; D gene uncertain. Trimming pared 2 bases from V and 11 bases from J, leaving 17 bases between. The CDR3 length is 15 residues. Germline CDR1 SGHTS, CDR2 YDEGEE. Here the CDR3 reads CASSFLGWYSAPLHF. Written as DNA, the CDR3 is TGTGCCAGCAGCTTCCTTGGCTGGTATTCAGCACCCCTCCACTTT.

The V and J genes are TRBV6-5 and TRBJ1-2; a weak D match, TRBD1 (6 bases). The CDR3 covers 13 residues. The V end lost 7 bases, the J end lost 8 bases, and 17 bases lay between the germline ends. CDR1 is MNHEY and CDR2 is SVGAGI in the germline V gene. CDR3: CASNGGGLRGYTF. CDR3 nucleotides: TGTGCCAGCAATGGGGGGGGGCTTAGGGGCTACACCTTC.

The chain combines TRBV5-4 with TRBJ2-5; D is perhaps TRBD2 (6 bases). With 3 bases removed from V and 3 bases from J, the gap between germline ends came to 9 bases. CDR1 and CDR2 (germline): SGHNT, YYREEE (reference sequence). CDR3 length: 13 residues. The CDR3 DNA is TGTGCCAGCAGCTGGGACTTAAAAGAGACCCAGTACTTC. Protein: CASSWDLKETQYF.

This chain connects TRBV30 to TRBJ1-2, with 7 bases fitting TRBD1. The CDR3 is made up of 15 amino acids. Looked up from germline, CDR1 is GTSNPN and CDR2 is SVGIG (reference sequence). V was clipped by 8 bases and J by 4 bases; unmatched bases: 16. The CDR3 coding sequence is TGTGCCCTTACCAAGGAGGGGGCAAATCTCTATGGCTACACCTTC. Protein sequence: CALTKEGANLYGYTF.

V usage is TRBV5-1 and J usage is TRBJ1-2, with TRBD1 matching 7 bases. Looked up from germline, CDR1 is SGHRS and CDR2 is YFSETQ. The CDR3 totals 15 residues. Trimming cost V 4 bases and J 5 bases; bases outside gene matches: 11. In DNA, the CDR3 is TGCGCCAGCAGCCGGGACAGCTATACGGGGTATGGCTACACCTTC. This codes for CASSRDSYTGYGYTF.

The chain joins TRBV5-1 to TRBJ2-3; 7 positions match TRBD2. The length of the CDR3 is 14 residues. V trimming: 4 bases; J trimming: 6 bases; junction bases outside the gene matches: 8. Germline V gives CDR1 SGHRS, CDR2 YFSETQ. CDR3 residues: CASSPWTRWDTQYF. The CDR3 region has the DNA TGCGCCAGCAGCCCCTGGACTAGGTGGGATACGCAGTATTTT.